Sequencing of this T cell receptor (beta chain) was carried out in a study of blood T cell repertoires in COVID-19. The CDR3 loop spans 14 amino acids. Per the germline V gene, CDR1 is SGHRS and CDR2 is YFSETQ. V was cut by 6 bases and J by 6 bases, with 13 bases left in between. Sequencing was performed with immunoSEQ multiplex PCR; in TCRdb, only in-frame clones are kept and a portion is missing. The sample lists about 150,000 clones, 81% occurring once. The V call is TRBV5-1, the J call TRBJ1-6; D not resolved. This receptor was taken from a human donor with acute or convalescent COVID-19. The donor label of this sample is uncertain. The sample consisted of peripheral blood. The CDR3 is CASKENPGNSPLHF. CDR3 bases: TGCGCCAGCAAGGAAAACCCGGGTAATTCACCCCTCCACTTT.